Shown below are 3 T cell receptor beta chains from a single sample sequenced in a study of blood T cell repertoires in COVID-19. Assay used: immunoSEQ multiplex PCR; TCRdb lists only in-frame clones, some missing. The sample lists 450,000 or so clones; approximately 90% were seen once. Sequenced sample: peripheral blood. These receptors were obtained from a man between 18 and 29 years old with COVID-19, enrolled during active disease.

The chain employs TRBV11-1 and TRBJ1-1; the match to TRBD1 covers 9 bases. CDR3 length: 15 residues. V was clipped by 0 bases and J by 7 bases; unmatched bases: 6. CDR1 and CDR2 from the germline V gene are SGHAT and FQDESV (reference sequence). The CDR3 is CASSLAGTGTLEAFF. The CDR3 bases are TGTGCCAGCAGCTTAGCGGGGACAGGGACGCTTGAAGCTTTCTTT.

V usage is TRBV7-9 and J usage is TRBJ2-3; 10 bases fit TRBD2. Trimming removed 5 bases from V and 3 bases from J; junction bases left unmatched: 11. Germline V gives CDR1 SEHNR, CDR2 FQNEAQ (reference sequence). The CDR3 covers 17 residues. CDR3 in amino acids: CASSQGRRTSGTDTQYF. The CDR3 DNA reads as TGTGCCAGCAGCCAAGGGAGGAGGACTAGCGGAACAGATACGCAGTATTTT.

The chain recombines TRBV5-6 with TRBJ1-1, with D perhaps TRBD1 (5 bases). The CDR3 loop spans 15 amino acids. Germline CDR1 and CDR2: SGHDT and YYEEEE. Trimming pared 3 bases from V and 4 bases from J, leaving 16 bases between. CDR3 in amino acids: CASSWGTSRRTEAFF. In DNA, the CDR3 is TGTGCCAGCAGCTGGGGGACTTCCAGGCGCACTGAAGCTTTCTTT.